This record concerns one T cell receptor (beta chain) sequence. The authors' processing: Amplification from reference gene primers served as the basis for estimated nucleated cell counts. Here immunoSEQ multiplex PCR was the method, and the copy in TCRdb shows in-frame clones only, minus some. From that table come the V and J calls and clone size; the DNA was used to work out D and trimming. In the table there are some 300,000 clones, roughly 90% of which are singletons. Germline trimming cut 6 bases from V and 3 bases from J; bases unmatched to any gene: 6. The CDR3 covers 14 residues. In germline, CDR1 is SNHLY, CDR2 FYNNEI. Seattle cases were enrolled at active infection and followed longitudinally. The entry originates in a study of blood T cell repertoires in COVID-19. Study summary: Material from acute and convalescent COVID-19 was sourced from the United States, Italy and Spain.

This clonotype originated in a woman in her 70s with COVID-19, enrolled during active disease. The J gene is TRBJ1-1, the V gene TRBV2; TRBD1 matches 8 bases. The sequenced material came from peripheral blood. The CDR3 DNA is TGTGCCAGCAGGCGGGACAGGCAGGACACTGAAGCTTTCTTT. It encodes CASRRDRQDTEAFF. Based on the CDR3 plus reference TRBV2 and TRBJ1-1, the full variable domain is EPEVTQTPSHQVTQMGQEVILRCVPISNHLYFYWYRQILGQKVEFLVSFYNNEISEKSEIFDDQFSVERPDGSNFTLKIRSTKLEDSAMYFCASRRDRQDTEAFFGQGTRLTVV.